This T cell receptor (beta chain) emerged from a study of T cell repertoires in aging, cancer and after chemotherapy. Study context: Six age groups, ranging from 30 or younger to 70 or older, included the donors. Roughly 8.8 million TCR reads made up the full dataset. Study-level results: Healthy donors lost TCR diversity with age mainly through richness, cancer patients through richness and evenness.

Peripheral blood genomic DNA, not sorted cells or RNA, was the template. Germline-derived CDR1 and CDR2 are SGHNT and YYREEE (reference sequence). CDR3 length: 14 residues. Trimming took off 4 bases at V and 8 bases at J, with 15 bases between the two ends. To note about this clonotype: Antigen: not known.

TRB rearrangements spanning V, D and J were amplified using mixed TRB-A/B primers. Each CDR3 protein is one row after TCRdb ran MiXCR on the multiplex PCR reads. The repertoire has about 6,000 distinct CDR3 sequences, about 38% of them found once; the top ten carry more than 45%. The receptor was isolated from a human donor with a blood cancer. The specimen was blood. The genes are TRBV5-4 and TRBJ1-4, with D uncertain. This CDR3 reads CASSQGSRVEKLFF. The CDR3 DNA is TGTGCCAGCAGCCAAGGAAGTAGGGTGGAAAAACTGTTTTTT. The whole variable domain, remainder taken from reference TRBV5-4 and TRBJ1-4, is ETGVTQSPTHLIKTRGQQVTLRCSSQSGHNTVSWYQQALGQGPQFIFQYYREEENGRGNFPPRFSGLQFPNYSSELNVNALELDDSALYLCASSQGSRVEKLFFGSGTQLSVL.